This TCR beta chain is drawn from a study of cytomegalovirus exposure and HLA in healthy donors. Study results and limitations: In vitro testing confirmed a few CMV-associated chains as specific for CMV antigens. The study designated 164 TCR beta chains cytomegalovirus-associated. First-cohort TCR clusters tended to co-occur in the approximately 110 validation repertoires, a later analysis found. Reported performance of the classifier showed diagnosis of cytomegalovirus status with high specificity and sensitivity.

The method was immunoSEQ multiplex PCR; TCRdb's version includes in-frame clones alone and lacks a portion of them. The sample lists about 160,000 clones; about 96% were seen once. In regard to this clone: The antigen is undetermined.

J was trimmed by 1 base and V by 5 bases; bases with no gene match: 11. This CDR3 has 17 residues. Germline V gives CDR1 SGHAT, CDR2 FQNNGV. The source is a woman aged 18-29 years in good health and CMV-seronegative. Sequenced input: PBMCs. J is TRBJ2-1 and V is TRBV11-2; 7 bases are a match to TRBD1. DNA for the CDR3: TGTGCCAGCAGCCCCTACCCGACAGGGTCGTCCTACAATGAGCAGTTCTTC. It specifies CASSPYPTGSSYNEQFF.